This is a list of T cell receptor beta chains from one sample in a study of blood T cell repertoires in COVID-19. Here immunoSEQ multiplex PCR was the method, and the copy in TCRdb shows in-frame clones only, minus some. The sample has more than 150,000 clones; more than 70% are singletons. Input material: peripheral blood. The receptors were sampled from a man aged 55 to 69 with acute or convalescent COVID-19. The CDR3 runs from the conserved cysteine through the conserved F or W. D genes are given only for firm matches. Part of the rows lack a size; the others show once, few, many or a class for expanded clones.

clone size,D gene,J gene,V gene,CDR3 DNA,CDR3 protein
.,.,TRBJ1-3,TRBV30,TGTGCCTGGAGTGTACAGGGTATGAGACGGTCCTCTGGAAACACCATATATTTT,CAWSVQGMRRSSGNTIYF
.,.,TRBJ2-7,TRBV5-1,TGCGCCAGCAGCTTGGTCACCCAGGGGATGGGCGAGCAGTACTTC,CASSLVTQGMGEQYF
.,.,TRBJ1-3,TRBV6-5,TGTGCCAGCAGTTATATAGACACCATATATTTT,CASSYIDTIYF
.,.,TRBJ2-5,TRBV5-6,TGTGCCAGCAGCTTGGCCCGGGGAGTCCAAGAGACCCAGTACTTC,CASSLARGVQETQYF
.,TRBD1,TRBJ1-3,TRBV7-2,TGTGCCAGCAGCACCGGGACAGTTGGAAACACCATATATTTT,CASSTGTVGNTIYF
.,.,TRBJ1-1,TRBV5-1,TGCGCCAGCAGCTTGATTACGGGCACTGAAGCTTTCTTT,CASSLITGTEAFF
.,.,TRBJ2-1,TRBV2,TGTGCCAGCAGTGACGAGTTCCCGATCGTTGAGCAGTTCTTC,CASSDEFPIVEQFF
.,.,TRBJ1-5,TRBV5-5,TGTGCCAGCAGCTTGGTAGCGGAGGTCCAGCCCCAGCATTTT,CASSLVAEVQPQHF
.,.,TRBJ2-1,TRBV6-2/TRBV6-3,TGTGCCAGCAGTTACTTGCGTCTCAATGAGCAGTTCTTC,CASSYLRLNEQFF
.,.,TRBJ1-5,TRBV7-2,TGTGCCAGCAGCTTAATCGGGGATCAGCCCCAGCATTTT,CASSLIGDQPQHF
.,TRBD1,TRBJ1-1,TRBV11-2,TGTGCCAGCAGCTTAGATATGGCAGGGGGCACTGAAGCTTTCTTT,CASSLDMAGGTEAFF
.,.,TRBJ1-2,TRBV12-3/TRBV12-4,TGTGCCAGCACTCGAGAGGGGGGGTATGGCTACACCTTC,CASTREGGYGYTF
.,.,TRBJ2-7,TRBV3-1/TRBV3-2,TGTGCCAGCAGCCAAGTACTAGACCCCAGGGGCGGGGAGCAGTACTTC,CASSQVLDPRGGEQYF
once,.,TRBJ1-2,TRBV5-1,TGCGCCAGCAGCTTGGGCCCGCGGGCTAACTATGGCTACACCTTC,CASSLGPRANYGYTF
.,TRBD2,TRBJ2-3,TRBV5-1,TGCGCCAGCAGCTTGGGACTAGCGGGGGCCCCCTCAGATACGCAGTATTTT,CASSLGLAGAPSDTQYF
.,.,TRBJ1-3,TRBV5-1,TGCGCCAGCAGCTTCGGGACTGCAGAAAGAATACGCAGATCTGGAAACACCATATATTTT,CASSFGTAERIRRSGNTIYF
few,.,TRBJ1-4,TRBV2,TGTGCCAGCAAGGGACAAACGGGCGAAAAACTGTTTTTT,CASKGQTGEKLFF
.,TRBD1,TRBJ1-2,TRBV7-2,TGTGCCAGCAGCTTAGAGAACAGGGGGCACGGCTACACCTTC,CASSLENRGHGYTF
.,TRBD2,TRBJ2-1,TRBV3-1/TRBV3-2,TGTGCCAGCAGCCAAGATACAAGGCGACTAGCGGGGGGGCACGAGCAGTTCTTC,CASSQDTRRLAGGHEQFF
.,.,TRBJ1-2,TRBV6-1,TGTGCCAGCAGTGAAGTCGGAGGCTATGGCTACACCTTC,CASSEVGGYGYTF
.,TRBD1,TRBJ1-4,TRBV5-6,TGTGCCAGCAGGAACAGGGGTGGAACTAATGAAAAACTGTTTTTT,CASRNRGGTNEKLFF
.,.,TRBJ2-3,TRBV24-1,TGTGCCACCACGGAAGGGGGCACAGATACGCAGTATTTT,CATTEGGTDTQYF
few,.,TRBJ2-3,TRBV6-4,TGTGCCAGCAGCCACAGGGGAGGCGCAGATACGCAGTATTTT,CASSHRGGADTQYF
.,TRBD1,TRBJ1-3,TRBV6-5,TGTGCCAGCGGGCATAGAACAGGGGTAACAAACACCATATATTTT,CASGHRTGVTNTIYF
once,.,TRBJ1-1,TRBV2,TGTGCCAGCAGTGCCTGGACCCAGGGTACTGAAGCTTTCTTT,CASSAWTQGTEAFF
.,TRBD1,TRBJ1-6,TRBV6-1,TGTGCCAGCAGAGAACAGGGGCGGAAGGGGAATAATTCACCCCTCCACTTT,CASREQGRKGNNSPLHF
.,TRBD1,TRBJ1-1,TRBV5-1,TGCGCCAGCAGCCCCGGGACAGGGGGAACTGAAGCTTTCTTT,CASSPGTGGTEAFF
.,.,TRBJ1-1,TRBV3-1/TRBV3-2,TGTGCCAGCAGCCAAGATAGGAGAGGGTCCACTGAAGCTTTCTTT,CASSQDRRGSTEAFF
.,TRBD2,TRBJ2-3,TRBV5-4,TGTGCCAGCAGCTCCCGGGGAGCGGGGGGGACAGATACGCAGTATTTT,CASSSRGAGGTDTQYF
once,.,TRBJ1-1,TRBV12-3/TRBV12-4,TGTGCCAGCAGTTACGGAGGGACTGAAGCTTTCTTT,CASSYGGTEAFF
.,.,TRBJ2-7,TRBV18,TGTGCCAGCTCACCACCGACGGGGACATCCTACGAGCAGTACTTC,CASSPPTGTSYEQYF
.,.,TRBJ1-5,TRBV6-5,TGTGCCAGCAGTTACGGAGAGGGGGGGCAGCCCCAGCATTTT,CASSYGEGGQPQHF